These 10 T cell receptor beta chains were sequenced from one sample in a study of beta chain features in type 1 diabetes. The sequenced template was cDNA made from the entire isolated RNA. TCRdb's table, derived via immunoSEQ multiplex PCR, lists solely in-frame clones and lacks some. The sample gives about 250,000 clones, roughly 15% of which show up once; more than 0.02% is in the top ten. Sequencing used naive CD4+ T cells from blood. These receptors all stem from a woman aged 40 to 50 in good health.

The V call is TRBV7-2, the J call TRBJ2-5; perhaps TRBD1 as D (5 bases). The CDR3 extends over 12 amino acids. From germline, CDR1 is SGHTA and CDR2 FQGNSA. V lost 9 bases and J 1 base, leaving 9 bases between the germline ends. The DNA of the CDR3 is TGTGCCAGTGAGACAGTCCAAGAGACCCAGTACTTC. Residues: CASETVQETQYF.

In this sample, this clone turned up a few times. The chain links TRBV5-6 to TRBJ1-4, with D perhaps TRBD1 (6 bases). The germline V gene encodes CDR1 SGHDT and CDR2 YYEEEE. The CDR3 has 13 amino acids. Deletions cut 4 bases from V and 7 bases from J, with 11 bases between. DNA for the CDR3: TGTGCCAGCAGCAAGACCAGGGGTGAAAAACTGTTTTTT. Its protein is CASSKTRGEKLFF.

This clone was counted only a few times. The rearrangement joins TRBV5-4 to TRBJ2-7; 8 nucleotides agree with TRBD1. V gave up 4 bases and J gave up 3 bases; unmatched junction bases: 6. CDR3 length: 14 amino acids. Germline CDR1 reads SGHNT; CDR2 reads YYREEE (reference sequence). The CDR3 coding sequence is TGTGCCAGCAGCCCGGACAGGGTACGCTACGAGCAGTACTTC. This sequence encodes CASSPDRVRYEQYF.

The chain joins TRBV25-1 to TRBJ1-4; TRBD1 agrees at 7 bases. Germline CDR1 reads MGHDK; CDR2 reads SYGVNS. V shed 4 bases and J 5 bases; nucleotides not matched to a gene: 4. The CDR3 consists of 14 residues. The CDR3 DNA sequence: TGTGCCAGCAGTGGAGGGACAGAGAATGAAAAACTGTTTTTT. Encoded protein: CASSGGTENEKLFF. Full variable domain (rest looked up from reference TRBV25-1 and TRBJ1-4): EADIYQTPRYLVIGTGKKITLECSQTMGHDKMYWYQQDPGMELHLIHYSYGVNSTEKGDLSSESTVSRIRTEHFPLTLESARPSHTSQYLCASSGGTENEKLFFGSGTQLSVL.

This clone was seen a handful of times. The rearrangement joins TRBV6-5 to TRBJ2-5; D perhaps matches TRBD1 (6 bases). The germline V and J ends were trimmed by 2 bases and 2 bases, with 12 bases remaining between them. CDR3 length equals 15 residues. The germline CDR1 and CDR2 sequences are MNHEY and SVGAGI. The CDR3 loop is CASSYVTGIQETQYF. The CDR3 nucleotides read TGTGCCAGCAGTTACGTAACAGGGATACAAGAGACCCAGTACTTC.

The chain carries TRBV19 and TRBJ2-2; 7 bases match TRBD1. The germline gives CDR1 LNHDA, CDR2 SQIVND (reference sequence). This CDR3 is 15 amino acids long. After removal of 9 bases from V and 0 bases from J, the junction contained 7 bases not matched to a gene. In DNA form, the CDR3 reads TGTGCCAGCCGGGACAGCCTTACGAACACCGGGGAGCTGTTTTTT. Protein sequence: CASRDSLTNTGELFF.

The CDR3 is CASSPLTGTNYGYTF. The CDR3 DNA follows: TGTGCCAGCAGCCCCTTAACAGGGACTAACTATGGCTACACCTTC. The chain is built from TRBV14 and TRBJ1-2; a possible D gene is TRBD1 (6 bases). Germline-derived CDR1 and CDR2 are SGHDN and FVKESK. The CDR3 consists of 15 residues. The V gene lost 4 bases and the J gene lost 0 bases, with 12 bases spanning the gap.

This clone was seen a handful of times. The CDR3 spells CAISADPLREKLFF. CDR3 bases: TGTGCCATCAGCGCGGATCCGCTGCGGGAAAAACTGTTTTTT. The genes are TRBV10-3 and TRBJ1-4; the D is unclear. The V and J ends lost 6 bases and 8 bases respectively, with 16 bases between them. Per germline, CDR1 ENHRY and CDR2 SYGVKD. The CDR3 is made up of 14 amino acids.

This rearrangement joins TRBV6-6 to TRBJ1-2; 7 nucleotides align to TRBD1. Germline V lookup: CDR1 MNHNY, CDR2 SVGAGI (reference sequence). The length of the CDR3 is 16 residues. After removal of 8 bases from V and 8 bases from J, the junction contained 20 bases not matched to a gene. CDR3 region: CASCPAGRDRGGGYTF. CDR3 in DNA: TGTGCCAGCTGTCCGGCCGGCCGGGACAGAGGGGGAGGCTACACCTTC.

This clone was observed a handful of times. This chain links TRBV18 with TRBJ2-7; unclear D gene. Trimming left V 4 bases short and J 3 bases short, with 7 bases between. The length of the CDR3 is 12 residues. Per the germline V gene, CDR1 is KGHSH and CDR2 is LQKENI. CDR3 region: CASSLPYYEQYF. The CDR3 DNA reads as TGTGCCAGCTCACTTCCCTACTACGAGCAGTACTTC.